Given below is one T cell receptor (beta chain) in context. These data are taken from a study of blood T cell repertoires in COVID-19. The wider study: The study drew acute and convalescent COVID-19 samples from the United States, Italy and Spain. In each case, the material was cDNA or gDNA derived from T cells, B-cell-depleted T cells, or PBMCs.

Trimming at V came to 1 base and at J to 3 bases, leaving 0 bases not matched to a gene. Germline V lookup: CDR1 LGHNA, CDR2 YNFKEQ. This CDR3 region has 15 residues. The protocol was immunoSEQ multiplex PCR, while the TCRdb copy is restricted to in-frame clones and leaves out a portion. The sample consists of about 59,000 clones, roughly four fifths of them appearing once. The chain employs TRBV4-2 and TRBJ2-2, with TRBD2 matching 9 bases. The receptor was derived from a human donor in a cohort sampled during active COVID-19. Sequenced input: peripheral blood. DNA for the CDR3: TGTGCCAGCAGCCAAGGGACTAGCGACACCGGGGAGCTGTTTTTT. Its translation is CASSQGTSDTGELFF.